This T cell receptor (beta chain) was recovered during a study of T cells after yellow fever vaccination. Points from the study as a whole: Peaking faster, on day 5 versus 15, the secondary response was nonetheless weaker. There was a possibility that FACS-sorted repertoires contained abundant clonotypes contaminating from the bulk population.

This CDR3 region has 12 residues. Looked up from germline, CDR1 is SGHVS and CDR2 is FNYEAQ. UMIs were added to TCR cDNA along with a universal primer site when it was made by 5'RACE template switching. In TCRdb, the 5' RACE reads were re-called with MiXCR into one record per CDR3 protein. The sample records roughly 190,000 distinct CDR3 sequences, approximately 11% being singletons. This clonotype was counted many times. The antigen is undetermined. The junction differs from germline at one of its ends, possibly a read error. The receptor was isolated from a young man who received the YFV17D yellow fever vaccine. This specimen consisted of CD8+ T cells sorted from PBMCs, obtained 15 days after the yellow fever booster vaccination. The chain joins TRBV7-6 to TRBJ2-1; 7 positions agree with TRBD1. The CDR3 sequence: CASSLGGGEQFF. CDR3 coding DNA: TGTGCCAGCAGTTTAGGGGGCGGGGAGCAGTTCTTC.